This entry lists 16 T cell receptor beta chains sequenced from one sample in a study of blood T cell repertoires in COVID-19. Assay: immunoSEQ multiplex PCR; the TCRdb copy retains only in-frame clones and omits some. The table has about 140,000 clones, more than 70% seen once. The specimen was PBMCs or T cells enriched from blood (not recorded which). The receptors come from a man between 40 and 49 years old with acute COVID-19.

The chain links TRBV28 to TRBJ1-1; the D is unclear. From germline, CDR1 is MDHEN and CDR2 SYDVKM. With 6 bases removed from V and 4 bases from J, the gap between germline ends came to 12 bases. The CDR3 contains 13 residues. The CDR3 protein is CASSHPGTTEAFF. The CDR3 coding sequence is TGTGCCAGCAGCCACCCGGGAACCACTGAAGCTTTCTTT.

The CDR3 region has the DNA TGTGCCAGCAGCCTTCAGGGAGGGCGGACTGAAGCTTTCTTT. It codes for CASSLQGGRTEAFF. This chain links TRBV3-1 (or the pseudogene TRBV3-2) with TRBJ1-1; tentatively, D is TRBD1 (5 bases). Trimming cost V 4 bases and J 5 bases, with 14 bases left between them. Germline V gives CDR1 LGHDT, CDR2 YNNKEL (reference sequence). The CDR3 spans 14 residues.

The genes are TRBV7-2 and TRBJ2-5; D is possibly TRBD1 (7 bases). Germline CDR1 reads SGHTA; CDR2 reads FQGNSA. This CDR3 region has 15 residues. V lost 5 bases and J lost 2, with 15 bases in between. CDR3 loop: CASSQDRDSQETQYF. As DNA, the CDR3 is TGTGCCAGCAGCCAAGACAGGGACTCACAAGAGACCCAGTACTTC.

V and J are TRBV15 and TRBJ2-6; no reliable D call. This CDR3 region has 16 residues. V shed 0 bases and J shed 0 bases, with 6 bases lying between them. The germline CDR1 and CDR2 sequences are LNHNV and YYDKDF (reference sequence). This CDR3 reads CATSRDPRSGANVLTF. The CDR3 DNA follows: TGTGCCACCAGCAGAGACCCCCGCTCTGGGGCCAACGTCCTGACTTTC.

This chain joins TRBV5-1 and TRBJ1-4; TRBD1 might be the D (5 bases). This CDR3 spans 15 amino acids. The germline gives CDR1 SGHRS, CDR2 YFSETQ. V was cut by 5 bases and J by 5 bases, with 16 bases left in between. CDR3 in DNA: TGCGCCAGCAGAAGCCGGGGGGATTACAATGAAAAACTGTTTTTT. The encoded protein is CASRSRGDYNEKLFF.

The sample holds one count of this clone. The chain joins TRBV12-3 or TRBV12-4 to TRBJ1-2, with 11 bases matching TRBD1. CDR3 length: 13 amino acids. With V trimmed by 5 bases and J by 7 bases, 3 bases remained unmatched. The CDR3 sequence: CASSLGQGAGYTF. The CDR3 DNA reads TGTGCCAGCAGTCTTGGACAGGGGGCTGGCTACACCTTC.

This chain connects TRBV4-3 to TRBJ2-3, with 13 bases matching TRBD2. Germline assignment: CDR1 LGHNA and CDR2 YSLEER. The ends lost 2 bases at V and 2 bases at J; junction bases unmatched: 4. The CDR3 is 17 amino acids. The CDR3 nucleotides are TGCGCCAGCAGCCAACAGGGACTAGCGGGACCCACAGATACGCAGTATTTT. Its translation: CASSQQGLAGPTDTQYF.

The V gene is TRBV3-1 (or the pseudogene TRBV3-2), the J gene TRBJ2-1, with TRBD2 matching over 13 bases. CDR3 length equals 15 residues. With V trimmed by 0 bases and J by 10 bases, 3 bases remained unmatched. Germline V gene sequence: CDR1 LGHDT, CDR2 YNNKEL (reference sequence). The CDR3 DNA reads TGTGCCAGCAGCCAAGACGGACTAGCGGGAGACGAGCAGTTCTTC. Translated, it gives CASSQDGLAGDEQFF.

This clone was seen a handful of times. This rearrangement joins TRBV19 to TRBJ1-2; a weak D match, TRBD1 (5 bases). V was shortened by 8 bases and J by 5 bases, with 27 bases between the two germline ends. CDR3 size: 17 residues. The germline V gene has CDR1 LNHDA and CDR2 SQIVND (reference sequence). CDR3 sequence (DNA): TGTGCCAGTCTACCCCTTGCCCGGACAATCCCTTCGTATGGCTACACCTTC. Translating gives CASLPLARTIPSYGYTF.

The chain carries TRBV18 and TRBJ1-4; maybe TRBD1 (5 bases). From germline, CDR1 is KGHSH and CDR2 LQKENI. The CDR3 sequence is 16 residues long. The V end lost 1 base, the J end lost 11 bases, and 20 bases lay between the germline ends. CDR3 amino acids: CASSPQRGGLMEKLFF. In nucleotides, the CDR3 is TGTGCCAGCTCACCACAGAGGGGAGGACTTATGGAGAAACTGTTTTTT.

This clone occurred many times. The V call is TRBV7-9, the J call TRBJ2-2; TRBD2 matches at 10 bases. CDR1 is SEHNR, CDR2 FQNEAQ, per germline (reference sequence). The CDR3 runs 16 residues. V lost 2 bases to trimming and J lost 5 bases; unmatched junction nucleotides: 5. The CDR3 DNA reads TGTGCCAGCAGCTTAAGCCTGACTAGCGGGACCGGGGAGCTGTTTTTT. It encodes CASSLSLTSGTGELFF.

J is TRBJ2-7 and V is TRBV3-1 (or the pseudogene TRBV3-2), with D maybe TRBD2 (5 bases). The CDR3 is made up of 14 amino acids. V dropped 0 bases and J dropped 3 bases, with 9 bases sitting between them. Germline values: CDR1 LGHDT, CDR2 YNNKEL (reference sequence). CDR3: CASSQEPGLYEQYF. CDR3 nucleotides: TGTGCCAGCAGCCAAGAGCCAGGACTCTACGAGCAGTACTTC.

CDR3 nucleotide sequence: TGTGCCAGCAGCCTCTCTCCTAGCGGTTCCTACGAGCAGTACTTC. Translating it yields CASSLSPSGSYEQYF. This chain joins TRBV13 and TRBJ2-7; 7 bases match TRBD2. The ends lost 5 bases at V and 1 base at J; junction bases unmatched: 8. CDR3 length: 15 amino acids. Germline V gene data show CDR1 as PRHDT and CDR2 as FYEKMQ (reference sequence).

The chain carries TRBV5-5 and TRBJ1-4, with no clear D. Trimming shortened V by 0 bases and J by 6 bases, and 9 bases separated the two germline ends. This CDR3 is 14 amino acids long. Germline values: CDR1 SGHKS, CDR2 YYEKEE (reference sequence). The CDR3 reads CASSLGSQDEKLFF. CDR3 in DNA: TGTGCCAGCAGCTTGGGTAGTCAGGATGAAAAACTGTTTTTT.

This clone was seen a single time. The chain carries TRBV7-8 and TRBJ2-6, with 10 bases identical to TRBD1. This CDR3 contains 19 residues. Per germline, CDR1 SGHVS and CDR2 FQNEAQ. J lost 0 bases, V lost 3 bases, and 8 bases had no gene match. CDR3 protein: CASSFPRGQGLSGANVLTF. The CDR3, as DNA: TGTGCCAGCAGCTTCCCCAGGGGACAGGGGCTCTCTGGGGCCAACGTCCTGACTTTC.

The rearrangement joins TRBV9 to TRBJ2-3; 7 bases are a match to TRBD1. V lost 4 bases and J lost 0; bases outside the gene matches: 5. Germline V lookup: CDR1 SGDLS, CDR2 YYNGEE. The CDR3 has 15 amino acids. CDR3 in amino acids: CASSNRGVSTDTQYF. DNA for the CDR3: TGTGCCAGCAGCAACAGGGGAGTTAGCACAGATACGCAGTATTTT.